Listed below are T cell receptor beta chains from one sample, sequenced in a study of blood T cell repertoires in COVID-19. Only in-frame clones appear in the TCRdb table, and some are missing; sequencing was by immunoSEQ multiplex PCR. The data contain hundreds of thousands of clones, just over 85% of them seen just once; the ten biggest clones take up more than 1.4%. Material for sequencing was peripheral blood. Receptors were obtained from a woman in her thirties with active or convalescent COVID-19. Each CDR3 is given with its conserved first and last residue. The order of the fields is J gene, D gene, clone size, V gene, CDR3 length, CDR3 DNA, CDR3 protein. The D gene is left open where the match is weak. The size of a clone is reported for some rows only, either as once, few or many, or as a class for expanded clones.

>TRBJ2-3|.|once|TRBV27|19
TGTGCCAGCAGTTTTCGGCCCACGGCCGGTCTAGCGCGGTCGGATACGCAGTATTTT
CASSFRPTAGLARSDTQYF
>TRBJ2-3|TRBD2|.|TRBV6-4|15
TGTGCCAGCAGTGAAGGGACTAGCGACACAGATACGCAGTATTTT
CASSEGTSDTDTQYF
>TRBJ2-5|.|.|TRBV6-2/TRBV6-3|19
TGTGCCAGCAGTTACGTTGTTGGTCTCGGGGGTGGTTACGGAGAGACCCAGTACTTC
CASSYVVGLGGGYGETQYF
>TRBJ2-7|TRBD2|.|TRBV19|16
TGTGCCAGTAGTATAGCCGGGACTAGCGGGACCTACGAGCAGTACTTC
CASSIAGTSGTYEQYF
>TRBJ1-2|.|few|TRBV7-9|14
TGTGCCAGCAGCTTAATCCACGGTAACTATGGCTACACCTTC
CASSLIHGNYGYTF
>TRBJ1-1|.|.|TRBV6-4|15
TGTGCCAGCAGGGATTGGGGCAGCTCGAACACTGAAGCTTTCTTT
CASRDWGSSNTEAFF
>TRBJ2-7|TRBD1|few|TRBV6-5|14
TGTGCCAGCAGGGGGACAGGGGGGACCTACGAGCAGTACTTC
CASRGTGGTYEQYF
>TRBJ2-5|.|.|TRBV7-9|13
TGTGCCAGCAGCCATTCAATCGGAGAGACCCAGTACTTC
CASSHSIGETQYF
>TRBJ2-7|.|.|TRBV25-1|12
TGTGCCAGCGGGGCGGCTTCCTACGAGCAGTACTTC
CASGAASYEQYF
>TRBJ1-1|.|.|TRBV6-5|14
TGTGCCAGCACCCCAAGGGAGATGAACACTGAAGCTTTCTTT
CASTPREMNTEAFF
>TRBJ1-2|.|.|TRBV6-6|13
TGTGCCAGCAGCCCCGGGGACATCCGGGGCTACACCTTC
CASSPGDIRGYTF
>TRBJ1-2|.|.|TRBV6-5|14
TGTGCCAGCAGTAAGACAGCTATTAACTATGGCTACACCTTC
CASSKTAINYGYTF
>TRBJ1-3|TRBD1|few|TRBV7-2|16
TGTGCCAGCAGCCGCACCACAGGGGCGGTCGGAAACACCATATATTTT
CASSRTTGAVGNTIYF
>TRBJ2-2|.|.|TRBV18|14
TGTGCCAGCTCACCGGGTCGGGAAACCGGGGAGCTGTTTTTT
CASSPGRETGELFF
>TRBJ1-1|.|.|TRBV6-5|13
TGTGCCAGCAGAACCGGGACAAGAGCTGAAGCTTTCTTT
CASRTGTRAEAFF
>TRBJ1-6|TRBD1|.|TRBV5-1|16
TGCGCCAGCAGCTTGGGGGACAGGGGGCAAATTTCACCCCTCCACTTT
CASSLGDRGQISPLHF
>TRBJ1-2|.|.|TRBV1|15
TGCACCAGCAGGGACAGGGGGTGGTCTTGGTATGGCTACACCTTC
CTSRDRGWSWYGYTF
>TRBJ1-1|.|.|TRBV5-1|12
TGCGCCAGCAGCGGGAGGAACACTGAAGCTTTCTTT
CASSGRNTEAFF
>TRBJ1-2|TRBD1|few|TRBV19|15
TGTGCCAGTAGTATAGGACAGGGACAGGGTCGGGGCTACACCTTC
CASSIGQGQGRGYTF
>TRBJ1-4|TRBD1|.|TRBV5-1|14
TGCGCCAGCAGCTGGGGACAGGGTGACGAAAAACTGTTTTTT
CASSWGQGDEKLFF
>TRBJ1-1|.|.|TRBV2|15
TGTGCCAGCAGTGATTTAGGGACACCGAACACTGAAGCTTTCTTT
CASSDLGTPNTEAFF
>TRBJ2-7|.|.|TRBV6-1|13
TGTGCCAGCAGTGAGGACACCCACTACGAGCAGTACTTC
CASSEDTHYEQYF
>TRBJ1-1|TRBD1|.|TRBV5-1|17
TGCGCCAGCAGCTTGGCGGGACAGGGGAGAGTGAACACTGAAGCTTTCTTT
CASSLAGQGRVNTEAFF
>TRBJ1-5|TRBD1|once|TRBV19|16
TGTGCCAGTAGTACCATCGGGACAGGGGGCGATCAGCCCCAGCATTTT
CASSTIGTGGDQPQHF
>TRBJ1-3|.|.|TRBV18|15
TGTGCCAGCTCACCCGACGGAGCCTCTGGAAACACCATATATTTT
CASSPDGASGNTIYF
>TRBJ2-1|TRBD2|.|TRBV5-4|18
TGTGCCAGCAGCTTCAGCATGAGCGGGAGTATGACCTACAATGAGCAGTTCTTC
CASSFSMSGSMTYNEQFF
>TRBJ1-1|TRBD1|.|TRBV6-5|13
TGTGCCACTTTCAGGGGGAAGAACACTGAAGCTTTCTTT
CATFRGKNTEAFF
>TRBJ1-6|TRBD1|.|TRBV7-7|21
TGTGCCAGCAGCTTATGGGCCCGATGGGACAGGGGGCGCAGAGACAATTCACCCCTCCACTTT
CASSLWARWDRGRRDNSPLHF
>TRBJ1-4|.|once|TRBV19|14
TGTGCCAGTAGTGAACAGGGTAGCAATGAAAAACTGTTTTTT
CASSEQGSNEKLFF
>TRBJ2-7|TRBD1|.|TRBV7-7|14
TGTGCCAGCAGCGCCGGGACAGGCGAATACGAGCAGTACTTC
CASSAGTGEYEQYF
>TRBJ2-1|TRBD1|.|TRBV18|15
TGTGCCAGCTCACCACGACAGGGAACCCCCAATGAGCAGTTCTTC
CASSPRQGTPNEQFF
>TRBJ1-4|TRBD1|once|TRBV6-5|15
TGTGCCAGCAGTAAACAGGGGGGGACTAATGAAAAACTGTTTTTT
CASSKQGGTNEKLFF
>TRBJ2-7|TRBD1|few|TRBV10-3|14
TGTGCCATCAGTCAGGGACAGGGTACGTCCGAGCAGTACTTC
CAISQGQGTSEQYF
>TRBJ1-5|TRBD1|.|TRBV6-1|15
TGTGCCAGCAGTGAACTGGGGACAGATAATCAGCCCCAGCATTTT
CASSELGTDNQPQHF
>TRBJ2-3|TRBD2|.|TRBV3-1/TRBV3-2|16
TGTGCCAGCAGCCAAGGGACTAGCGGGGCACGAGATACGCAGTATTTT
CASSQGTSGARDTQYF